This TCR beta chain was captured by sequencing in a study of blood T cell repertoires in COVID-19. Trimming pared 5 bases from V and 6 bases from J, leaving 14 bases between. The CDR3 has 13 amino acids. Only in-frame clones appear in the TCRdb table, and some are missing; sequencing was by immunoSEQ multiplex PCR. This sample has 250,000 to 350,000 clones; roughly 80% occur once, and the top ten carry more than 1.1%. The source is a human donor with COVID-19, enrolled during active disease. The donor label of this sample is uncertain. The chain has TRBV12-3 or TRBV12-4 and TRBJ2-7; possibly TRBD1 for D (6 bases). Sequencing was performed on peripheral blood. CDR3 DNA: TGTGCCAGCAGTCACGACAGGACCAGCGAGCAGTACTTC. Its protein is CASSHDRTSEQYF.